The following is a TCR beta chain sequence with its context. Systemic immunosuppression or a history of autoimmune disease excluded patients. Libraries were prepared by immunoSEQ multiplex PCR; TCRdb keeps only in-frame clonotypes and omits some of them. The sample has tens of thousands of clones, 80% to 90% seen once. These data originate in a study of OX40 agonist ivuxolimab in advanced cancers. Trimming took 5 bases from V and 1 from J; bases not matched to a gene: 7. The CDR3 has 15 residues. Germline V gives CDR1 SQVTM, CDR2 ANQGSEA. This TCR was recovered from an adult with an advanced solid tumor such as melanoma, head and neck, liver or kidney cancer. The input for sequencing was CD4+ or CD8+ T cells sorted from blood, taken in a trial of the OX40 agonist ivuxolimab. The chain recombines TRBV29-1 with TRBJ2-5, with 10 bases identical to TRBD1. In nucleotides, the CDR3 is TGCAGCGTTAATCGACAGGGGGCTTTCCAAGAGACCCAGTACTTC. This translates into CSVNRQGAFQETQYF.